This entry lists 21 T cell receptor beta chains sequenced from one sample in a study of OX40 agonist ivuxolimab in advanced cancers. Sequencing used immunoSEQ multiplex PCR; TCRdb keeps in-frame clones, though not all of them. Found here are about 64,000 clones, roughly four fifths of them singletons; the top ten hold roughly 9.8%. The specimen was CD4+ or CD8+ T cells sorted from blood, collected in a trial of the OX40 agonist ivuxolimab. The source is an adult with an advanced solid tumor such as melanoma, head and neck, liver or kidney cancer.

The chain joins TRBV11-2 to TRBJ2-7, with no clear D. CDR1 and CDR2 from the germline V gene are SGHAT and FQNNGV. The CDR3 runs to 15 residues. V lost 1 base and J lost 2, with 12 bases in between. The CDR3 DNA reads TGTGCCAGCAGCTTAGGGCGAGACAATGCCTACGAGCAGTACTTC. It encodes CASSLGRDNAYEQYF.

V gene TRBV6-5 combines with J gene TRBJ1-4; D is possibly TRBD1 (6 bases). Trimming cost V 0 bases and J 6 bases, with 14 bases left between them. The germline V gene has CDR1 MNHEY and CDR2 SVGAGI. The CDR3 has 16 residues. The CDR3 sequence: CASSYSEAGADEKLFF. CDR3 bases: TGTGCCAGCAGTTACTCGGAAGCAGGGGCAGATGAAAAACTGTTTTTT.

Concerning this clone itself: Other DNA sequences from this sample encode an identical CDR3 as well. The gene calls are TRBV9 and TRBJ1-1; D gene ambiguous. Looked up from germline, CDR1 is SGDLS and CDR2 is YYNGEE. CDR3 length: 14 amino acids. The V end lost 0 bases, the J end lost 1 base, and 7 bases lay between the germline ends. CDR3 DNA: TGTGCCAGCAGCGTAGGGACGGCGAACACTGAAGCTTTCTTT. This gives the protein CASSVGTANTEAFF.

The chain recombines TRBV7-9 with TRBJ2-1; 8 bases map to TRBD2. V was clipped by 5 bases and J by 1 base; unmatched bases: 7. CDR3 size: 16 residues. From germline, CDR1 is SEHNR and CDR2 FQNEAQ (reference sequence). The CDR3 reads CASSPRAGVSYNEQFF. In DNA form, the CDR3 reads TGTGCCAGCAGCCCGAGAGCGGGAGTTTCCTACAATGAGCAGTTCTTC.

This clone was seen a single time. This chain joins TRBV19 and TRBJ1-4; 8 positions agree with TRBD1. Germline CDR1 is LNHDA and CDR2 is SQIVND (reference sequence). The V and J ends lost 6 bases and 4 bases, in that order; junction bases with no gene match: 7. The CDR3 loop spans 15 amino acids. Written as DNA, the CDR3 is TGTGCCAGTAGGAAAGGACAGGGATATAATGAAAAACTGTTTTTT. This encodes CASRKGQGYNEKLFF.

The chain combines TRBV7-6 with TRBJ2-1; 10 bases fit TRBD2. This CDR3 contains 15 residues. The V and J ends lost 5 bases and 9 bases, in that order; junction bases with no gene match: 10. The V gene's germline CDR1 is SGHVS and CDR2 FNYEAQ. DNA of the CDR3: TGTGCCAGCAGCGACCCAGCGGGAGGGGGCCCTGAGCAGTTCTTC. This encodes CASSDPAGGGPEQFF.

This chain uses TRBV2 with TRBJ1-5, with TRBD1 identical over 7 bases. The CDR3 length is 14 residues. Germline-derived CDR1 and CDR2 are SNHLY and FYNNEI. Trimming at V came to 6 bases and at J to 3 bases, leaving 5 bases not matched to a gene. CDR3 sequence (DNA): TGTGCCAGCAGCGGTACAGGGGCCAATCAGCCCCAGCATTTT. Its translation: CASSGTGANQPQHF.

CDR3 sequence reads: CASSLPDSYEQYF. CDR3 coding DNA: TGCGCCAGCAGCTTGCCGGACTCCTACGAGCAGTACTTC. The chain combines TRBV5-1 with TRBJ2-7, with D unclear. V lost 1 base, J lost 0 bases, and 5 bases lay in between. The CDR3 loop spans 13 amino acids. The germline gives CDR1 SGHRS, CDR2 YFSETQ.

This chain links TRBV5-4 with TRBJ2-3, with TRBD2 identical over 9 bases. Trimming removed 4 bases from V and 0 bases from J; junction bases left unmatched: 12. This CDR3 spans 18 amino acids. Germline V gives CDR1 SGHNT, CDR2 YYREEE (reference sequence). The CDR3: CASSPGLAIISSTDTQYF. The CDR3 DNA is TGTGCCAGCAGCCCCGGACTAGCGATCATCTCTAGCACAGATACGCAGTATTTT.

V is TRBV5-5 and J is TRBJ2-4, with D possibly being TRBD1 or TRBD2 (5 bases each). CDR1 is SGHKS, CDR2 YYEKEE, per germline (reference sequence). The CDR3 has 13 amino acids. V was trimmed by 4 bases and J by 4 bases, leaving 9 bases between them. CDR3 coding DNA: TGTGCCAGCAGCCGGGACCTAAAAAACATTCAGTACTTC. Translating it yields CASSRDLKNIQYF.

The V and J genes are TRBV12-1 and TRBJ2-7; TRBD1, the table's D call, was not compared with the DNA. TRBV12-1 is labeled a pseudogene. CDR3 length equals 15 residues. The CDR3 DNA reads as TGTGCCAGCAGCCCGACCGGGGACAGGGACTACGAGCAGTACTTC. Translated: CASSPTGDRDYEQYF.

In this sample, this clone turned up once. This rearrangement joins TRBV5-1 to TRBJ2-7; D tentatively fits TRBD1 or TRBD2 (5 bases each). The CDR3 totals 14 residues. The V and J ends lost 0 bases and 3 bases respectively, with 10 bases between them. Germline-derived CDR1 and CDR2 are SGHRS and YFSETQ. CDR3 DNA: TGCGCCAGCAGCTTGGGAAGGGACGGCTACGAGCAGTACTTC. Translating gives CASSLGRDGYEQYF.

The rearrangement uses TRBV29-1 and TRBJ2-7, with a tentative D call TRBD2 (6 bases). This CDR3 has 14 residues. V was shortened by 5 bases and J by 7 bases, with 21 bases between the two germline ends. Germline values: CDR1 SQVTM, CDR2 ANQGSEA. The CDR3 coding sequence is TGCAGCGTTCTCGATTCGGGTGGGGGGTTGGAGCAGTACTTC. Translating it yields CSVLDSGGGLEQYF.

The CDR3 sequence: CASSSWTGTETGELFF. The CDR3 DNA is TGTGCCAGCAGCTCTTGGACCGGGACAGAAACCGGGGAGCTGTTTTTT. The chain is built from TRBV7-2 and TRBJ2-2, with 7 bases aligning to TRBD1. V dropped 4 bases and J dropped 5; count of bases not matched to a gene: 10. CDR1 SGHTA and CDR2 FQGNSA come from the germline V gene. This CDR3 is 16 amino acids long.

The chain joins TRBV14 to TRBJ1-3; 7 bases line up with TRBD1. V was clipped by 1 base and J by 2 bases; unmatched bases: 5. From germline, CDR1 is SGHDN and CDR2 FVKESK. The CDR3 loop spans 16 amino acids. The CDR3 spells CASSQVGQGAGNTIYF. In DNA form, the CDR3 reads TGTGCCAGCAGCCAAGTCGGCCAGGGGGCTGGAAACACCATATATTTT.

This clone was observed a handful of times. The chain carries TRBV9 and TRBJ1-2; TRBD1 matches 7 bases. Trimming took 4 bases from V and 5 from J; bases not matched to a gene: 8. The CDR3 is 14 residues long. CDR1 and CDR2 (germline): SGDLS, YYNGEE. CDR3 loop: CASSPRGQRYGYTF. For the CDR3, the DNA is TGTGCCAGCAGCCCAAGGGGACAGCGTTATGGCTACACCTTC.

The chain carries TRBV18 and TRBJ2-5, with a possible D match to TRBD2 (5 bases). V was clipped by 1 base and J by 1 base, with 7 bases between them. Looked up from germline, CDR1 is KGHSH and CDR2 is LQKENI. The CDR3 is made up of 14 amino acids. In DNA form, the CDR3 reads TGTGCCAGCTCACCACAACGGGGCCAAGAGACCCAGTACTTC. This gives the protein CASSPQRGQETQYF.

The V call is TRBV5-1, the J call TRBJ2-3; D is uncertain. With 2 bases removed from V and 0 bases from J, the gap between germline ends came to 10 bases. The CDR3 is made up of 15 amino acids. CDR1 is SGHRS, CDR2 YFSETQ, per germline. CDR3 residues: CASSFTPTSTDTQYF. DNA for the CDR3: TGCGCCAGCAGCTTCACACCGACTAGCACAGATACGCAGTATTTT.

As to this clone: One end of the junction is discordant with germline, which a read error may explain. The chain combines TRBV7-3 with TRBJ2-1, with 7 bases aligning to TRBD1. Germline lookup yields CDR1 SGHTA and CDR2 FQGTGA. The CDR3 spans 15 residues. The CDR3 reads CASTLSPGGYNEQFF. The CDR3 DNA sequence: TGTGCCAGCACCTTAAGCCCAGGGGGCTACAATGAGCAGTTCTTC. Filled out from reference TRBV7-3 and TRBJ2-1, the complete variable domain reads GAGVSQTPSNKVTEKGKYVELRCDPISGHTALYWYRQSLGQGPEFLIYFQGTGAADDSGLPNDRFFAVRPEGSVSTLKIQRTERGDSAVYLCASTLSPGGYNEQFFGPGTRLTVL.

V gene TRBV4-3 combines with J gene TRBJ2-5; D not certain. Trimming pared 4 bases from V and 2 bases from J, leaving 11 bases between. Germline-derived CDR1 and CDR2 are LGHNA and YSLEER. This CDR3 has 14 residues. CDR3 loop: CASSPKPGQETQYF. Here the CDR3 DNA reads TGCGCCAGCAGCCCCAAGCCCGGTCAAGAGACCCAGTACTTC.

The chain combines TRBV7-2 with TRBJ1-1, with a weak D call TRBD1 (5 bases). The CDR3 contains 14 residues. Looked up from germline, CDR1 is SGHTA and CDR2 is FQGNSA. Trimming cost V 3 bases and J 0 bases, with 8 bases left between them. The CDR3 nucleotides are TGTGCCAGCAGCTTTACAGGACTGAACACTGAAGCTTTCTTT. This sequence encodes CASSFTGLNTEAFF. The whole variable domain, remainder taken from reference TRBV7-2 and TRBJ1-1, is GAGVSQSPSNKVTEKGKDVELRCDPISGHTALYWYRQSLGQGLEFLIYFQGNSAPDKSGLPSDRFSAERTGGSVSTLTIQRTQQEDSAVYLCASSFTGLNTEAFFGQGTRLTVV.